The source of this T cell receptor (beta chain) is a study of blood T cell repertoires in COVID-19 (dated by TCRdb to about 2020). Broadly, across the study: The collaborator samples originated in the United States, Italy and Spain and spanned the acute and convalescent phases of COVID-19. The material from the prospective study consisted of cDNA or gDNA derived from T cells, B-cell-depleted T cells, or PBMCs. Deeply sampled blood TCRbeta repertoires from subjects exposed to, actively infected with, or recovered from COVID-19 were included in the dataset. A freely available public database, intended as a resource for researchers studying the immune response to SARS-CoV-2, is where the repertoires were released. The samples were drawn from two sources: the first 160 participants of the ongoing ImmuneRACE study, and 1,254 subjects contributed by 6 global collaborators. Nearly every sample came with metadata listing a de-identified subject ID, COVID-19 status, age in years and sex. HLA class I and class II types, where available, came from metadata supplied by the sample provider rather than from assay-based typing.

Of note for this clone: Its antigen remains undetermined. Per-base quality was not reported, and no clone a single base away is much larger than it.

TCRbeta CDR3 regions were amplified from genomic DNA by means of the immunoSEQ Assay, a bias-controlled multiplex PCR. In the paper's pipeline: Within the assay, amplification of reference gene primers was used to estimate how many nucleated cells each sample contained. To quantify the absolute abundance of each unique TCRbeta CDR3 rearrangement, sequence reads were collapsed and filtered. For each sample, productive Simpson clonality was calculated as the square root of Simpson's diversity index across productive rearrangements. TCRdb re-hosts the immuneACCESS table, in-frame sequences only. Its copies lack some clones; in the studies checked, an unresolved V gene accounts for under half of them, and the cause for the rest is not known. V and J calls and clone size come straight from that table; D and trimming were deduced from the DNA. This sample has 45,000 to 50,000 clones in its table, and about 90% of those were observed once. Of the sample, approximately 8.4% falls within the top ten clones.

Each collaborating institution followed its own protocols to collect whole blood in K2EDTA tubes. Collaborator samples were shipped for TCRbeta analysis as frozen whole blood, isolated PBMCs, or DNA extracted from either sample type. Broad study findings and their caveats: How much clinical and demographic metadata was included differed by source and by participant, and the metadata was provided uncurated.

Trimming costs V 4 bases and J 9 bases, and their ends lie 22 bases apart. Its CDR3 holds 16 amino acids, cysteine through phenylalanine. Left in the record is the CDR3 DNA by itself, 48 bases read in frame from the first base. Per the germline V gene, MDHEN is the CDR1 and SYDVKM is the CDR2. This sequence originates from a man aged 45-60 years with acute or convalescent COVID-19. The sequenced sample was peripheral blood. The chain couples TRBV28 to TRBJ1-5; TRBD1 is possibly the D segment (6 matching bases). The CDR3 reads CASSYRFGQGLWPQHF. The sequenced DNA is TGTGCCAGCAGTTACCGGTTCGGGCAGGGGCTCTGGCCCCAGCATTTT.